The 24 T cell receptor beta chains below come from one sample, sequenced in a study of T cell responses to AZD1222 COVID-19 vaccine. Data came from immunoSEQ multiplex PCR; TCRdb stores just in-frame clones and leaves some out. The data hold roughly 120,000 clones, with around nine tenths observed a single time. The specimen comprised peripheral blood, sampled 28 days after the second AZD1222 dose. Receptors were obtained from an adult who received the AZD1222 COVID-19 vaccine.

The chain links TRBV28 to TRBJ1-2; D might be TRBD1 (6 bases). The CDR3 consists of 15 residues. Germline-derived CDR1 and CDR2 are MDHEN and SYDVKM. Deletions cut 6 bases from V and 5 bases from J, with 19 bases between. This chain's CDR3 is CASRRYGGQHYGYTF. The CDR3 DNA sequence: TGTGCCAGCAGACGATACGGGGGCCAACATTATGGCTACACCTTC.

J is TRBJ1-5 and V is TRBV2; 11 nucleotides align to TRBD1. The V segment lost 4 bases and the J segment 3 bases; nucleotides outside the gene matches: 5. Germline V gene data show CDR1 as SNHLY and CDR2 as FYNNEI. This CDR3 contains 16 residues. CDR3 amino acids: CASSGTGGTSNQPQHF. CDR3 coding DNA: TGTGCCAGCAGTGGGACAGGGGGCACCTCCAATCAGCCCCAGCATTTT.

The J gene is TRBJ2-1, the V gene TRBV29-1; TRBD2 aligns across 14 bases. CDR1 is SQVTM, CDR2 ANQGSEA, per germline. Unmatched junction bases numbered 9, after V lost 3 bases and J lost 8 bases. This CDR3 contains 16 residues. CDR3 sequence (DNA): TGCAGCGTTGATTTTATGGCGGGACTAGCGGGAGATGAGCAGTTCTTC. This codes for CSVDFMAGLAGDEQFF.

The J gene is TRBJ2-1, the V gene TRBV19, with D perhaps given as TRBD1 or TRBD2 (5 bases each). With 5 bases removed from V and 5 bases from J, the gap between germline ends came to 13 bases. The CDR3 has 14 amino acids. Germline V gives CDR1 LNHDA, CDR2 SQIVND (reference sequence). The CDR3: CASSFLGTDNEQFF. CDR3 bases: TGTGCCAGTAGTTTCCTCGGGACCGACAATGAGCAGTTCTTC.

This clone showed up just once. The J gene is TRBJ2-2, the V gene TRBV11-3; maybe TRBD2 (5 bases). V gave up 5 bases and J gave up 1 base, with 8 bases separating them. The CDR3 covers 14 residues. Germline CDR1 reads SGHNT; CDR2 reads YENEEA. CDR3 DNA sequence: TGTGCCAGCAGCCCGGACTGGAACACCGGGGAGCTGTTTTTT. This codes for CASSPDWNTGELFF.

The V gene is TRBV5-1, the J gene TRBJ1-1; 7 bases are shared with TRBD1. The CDR3 spans 18 residues. The germline CDR1 and CDR2 sequences are SGHRS and YFSETQ. The junction had 15 bases not matched to a gene; V was cut back by 4 bases and J by 0 bases. CDR3 sequence (DNA): TGCGCCAGCAGCCCGCCCCCCAGGGGGGGCCGTCTGAACACTGAAGCTTTCTTT. This sequence encodes CASSPPPRGGRLNTEAFF.

This chain links TRBV10-2 with TRBJ1-4; 8 bases align to TRBD1. V lost 7 bases and J lost 7; bases outside the gene matches: 5. Germline V gene lookup returns CDR1 WSHSY and CDR2 SAAADI. The CDR3 length is 13 residues. The CDR3 nucleotides are TGCGCCAGCAAGGACAGGGAGGGTGAAAAACTGTTTTTT. Encoded protein: CASKDREGEKLFF.

The V and J genes are TRBV28 and TRBJ2-1, with 11 bases aligning to TRBD2. V shed 6 bases and J 5 bases; nucleotides not matched to a gene: 9. Germline lookup yields CDR1 MDHEN and CDR2 SYDVKM. The CDR3 runs 16 residues. The CDR3 loop is CASSRVGLADHNEQFF. DNA of the CDR3: TGTGCCAGCAGCCGAGTGGGACTAGCGGATCACAATGAGCAGTTCTTC.

This chain connects TRBV3-1 (or the pseudogene TRBV3-2) to TRBJ2-3; the match to TRBD2 covers 8 bases. The CDR3 totals 16 residues. CDR1 is LGHDT, CDR2 YNNKEL, per germline (reference sequence). The V and J ends lost 1 base and 6 bases, in that order; junction bases with no gene match: 9. CDR3 in DNA: TGTGCCAGCAGCCAAGTAAAAGGGACTAGTTCCGATACGCAGTATTTT. Residues: CASSQVKGTSSDTQYF.

This chain uses TRBV24-1 with TRBJ1-1; a weak D match, TRBD1 (5 bases). Germline V gives CDR1 KGHDR, CDR2 SFDVKD. V was pared by 7 bases and J by 2 bases, with 10 bases between. The CDR3 runs 13 residues. The CDR3 protein is CATSNGHNTEAFF. CDR3 bases: TGTGCCACCAGCAACGGACACAACACTGAAGCTTTCTTT.

This clone appeared once. This chain joins TRBV14 and TRBJ1-6; the D gene is possibly TRBD1 (5 bases). V was shortened by 1 base and J by 8 bases, with 15 bases between the two germline ends. The V gene's germline CDR1 is SGHDN and CDR2 FVKESK. The CDR3 extends over 16 amino acids. The DNA of the CDR3 is TGTGCCAGCAGCCAAGTGAAGGGGATTGTTGATTCACCCCTCCACTTT. Translated: CASSQVKGIVDSPLHF.

V is TRBV6-1 and J is TRBJ2-1; 9 bases fit TRBD2. Germline trimming cut 1 base from V and 7 bases from J; bases unmatched to any gene: 8. The CDR3 totals 16 residues. Germline CDR1 is MNHNS and CDR2 is SASEGT. As DNA, the CDR3 is TGTGCCAGCAGTGAAGTCGGGCTAGCGGGACTTAATGAGCAGTTCTTC. It yields the protein CASSEVGLAGLNEQFF.

The chain employs TRBV18 and TRBJ1-6; TRBD1 matches 9 bases. The trim removed 3 bases at V and 0 bases at J, leaving 9 bases unmatched. From germline, CDR1 is KGHSH and CDR2 LQKENI. This CDR3 region has 19 residues. CDR3 bases: TGTGCCAGCTCACCTGTCCCGGGACAGGGTTTCTCCTATAATTCACCCCTCCACTTT. As protein: CASSPVPGQGFSYNSPLHF.

A single count supports this clone. This sequence joins TRBV5-4 and TRBJ2-3; D is undetermined. Trimming stripped 0 bases from V and 5 bases from J, with 7 bases between. Germline CDR1 reads SGHNT; CDR2 reads YYREEE (reference sequence). This CDR3 spans 13 amino acids. The CDR3 bases are TGTGCCAGCAGCTTGGTCCCCGGAGATACGCAGTATTTT. This codes for CASSLVPGDTQYF.

The chain combines TRBV28 with TRBJ2-3; the match to TRBD2 covers 15 bases. J gave up 4 bases and V 5 bases, and 7 bases lay outside the gene matches. Germline V CDR1 and CDR2: MDHEN, SYDVKM. The length of the CDR3 is 17 residues. CDR3 region: CASSGTSGRRSSDTQYF. CDR3 nucleotide sequence: TGTGCCAGCAGTGGGACTAGCGGGAGGAGATCCTCAGATACGCAGTATTTT. Variable domain in full (rest from reference TRBV28 and TRBJ2-3): DVKVTQSSRYLVKRTGEKVFLECVQDMDHENMFWYRQDPGLGLRLIYFSYDVKMKEKGDIPEGYSVSREKKERFSLILESASTNQTSMYLCASSGTSGRRSSDTQYFGPGTRLTVL.

V gene TRBV6-5 combines with J gene TRBJ2-1; tentatively, D is TRBD2 (6 bases). The CDR3 has 13 amino acids. CDR1 is MNHEY and CDR2 is SVGAGI in the germline V gene. Trimming took off 0 bases at V and 7 bases at J, with 7 bases between the two ends. The CDR3 DNA reads as TGTGCCAGCAGTTACTCAGGGAGGAATGAGCAGTTCTTC. Translating it yields CASSYSGRNEQFF.

The chain links TRBV6-4 to TRBJ1-1; D call uncertain. Per the germline V gene, CDR1 is MRHNA and CDR2 is SNTAGT. The V end was cut by 0 bases, the J end by 5 bases, with 13 bases between. The CDR3 has 15 residues. The CDR3 nucleotides read TGTGCCAGCAGTGACTCGAGTCGGGGAAGTACTGAAGCTTTCTTT. Its translation: CASSDSSRGSTEAFF.

The V gene is TRBV28, the J gene TRBJ2-7; D may match TRBD1 or TRBD2 (6 bases each). V lost 7 bases and J 3 bases, leaving 16 bases between the germline ends. This CDR3 comprises 14 residues. Germline lookup yields CDR1 MDHEN and CDR2 SYDVKM. In DNA, the CDR3 is TGTGCCAGCACCTCGGGGGACACGTACTACGAGCAGTACTTC. Amino acids: CASTSGDTYYEQYF.

The CDR3 nucleotides read TGTGCCAGCAGAGGACAGCACTATTCACCCCTCCACTTT. This gives the protein CASRGQHYSPLHF. The chain has TRBV25-1 and TRBJ1-6, with D possibly matching TRBD1 (6 bases). CDR3 length: 13 residues. Looked up from germline, CDR1 is MGHDK and CDR2 is SYGVNS. V lost 6 bases and J lost 8, with 11 bases in between.

V usage is TRBV5-4 and J usage is TRBJ1-6; D is ambiguous. This CDR3 comprises 15 residues. The V gene's germline CDR1 is SGHNT and CDR2 YYREEE (reference sequence). Trimming removed 2 bases from V and 0 bases from J, with 6 bases in between. DNA of the CDR3: TGTGCCAGCAGCTTCGAGAGCTCCTATAATTCACCCCTCCACTTT. It encodes CASSFESSYNSPLHF. Drawing the rest from reference TRBV5-4 and TRBJ1-6, the complete variable domain is ETGVTQSPTHLIKTRGQQVTLRCSSQSGHNTVSWYQQALGQGPQFIFQYYREEENGRGNFPPRFSGLQFPNYSSELNVNALELDDSALYLCASSFESSYNSPLHFGNGTRLTVT.

The J gene is TRBJ1-3, the V gene TRBV11-2; possible D gene TRBD1, 5 bases. The CDR3 totals 15 residues. The germline V and J ends were trimmed by 5 bases and 1 base, with 12 bases remaining between them. Germline V lookup: CDR1 SGHAT, CDR2 FQNNGV. In DNA form, the CDR3 reads TGTGCCAGCAGCGTTACAGGTTCTTCTGGAAACACCATATATTTT. Translated: CASSVTGSSGNTIYF.

CDR3 DNA sequence: TGTGCCAGCAGTGAGTCGGCAGGGGGCCCTGCAACTAATGAAAAACTGTTTTTT. Its translation is CASSESAGGPATNEKLFF. The chain recombines TRBV2 with TRBJ1-4, with 8 bases that match TRBD1. Unmatched junction bases numbered 9, after V lost 3 bases and J lost 0 bases. CDR3 size: 18 residues. Germline V gives CDR1 SNHLY, CDR2 FYNNEI. The variable domain in full, with the rest retrieved from reference TRBV2 and TRBJ1-4, is EPEVTQTPSHQVTQMGQEVILRCVPISNHLYFYWYRQILGQKVEFLVSFYNNEISEKSEIFDDQFSVERPDGSNFTLKIRSTKLEDSAMYFCASSESAGGPATNEKLFFGSGTQLSVL.

The chain combines TRBV18 with TRBJ2-7; no definite D call. V lost 5 bases to trimming and J lost 3 bases, with 17 bases between them. The CDR3 is 15 residues long. Germline assignment: CDR1 KGHSH and CDR2 LQKENI. CDR3 residues: CASSSSLTEFYEQYF. The CDR3, as DNA: TGTGCCAGCTCATCAAGTCTTACAGAGTTCTACGAGCAGTACTTC.

This clone was observed once. The chain is built from TRBV4-1 and TRBJ2-5; tentative D call: TRBD2 (6 bases). This CDR3 comprises 15 residues. Germline-derived CDR1 and CDR2 are MGHRA and YSYEKL. Trimming removed 1 base at V and 2 bases at J, with 11 bases between. CDR3 in amino acids: CASSQAGRLQETQYF. The CDR3 coding sequence is TGCGCCAGCAGCCAAGCGGGGAGGCTTCAAGAGACCCAGTACTTC.